One and the same sample provided the 5 T cell receptor beta chains below, sequenced in a study of identical twins. In TCRdb, the 5' RACE reads were re-called with MiXCR into one record per CDR3 protein. The sample gives 700,000 or so distinct CDR3 sequences, about 20% of which show up once; around 4.4% is in the top ten. A further study also used this sample, focusing on T cells expressing NK-cell markers.

Sequenced: PBMCs. These receptors all stem from a woman aged 18 to 35 in good health.

This clonotype was detected only a few times. The CDR3 sequence: CSARDLGGPPYEQYF. CDR3 DNA sequence: TGCAGTGCTAGAGATTTAGGAGGCCCGCCCTACGAGCAGTACTTC. V gene TRBV20-1 combines with J gene TRBJ2-7; possible D gene TRBD2, 5 bases. CDR1 is DFQATT, CDR2 SNEGSKA, per germline (reference sequence). The V end lost 0 bases, the J end lost 2 bases, and 14 bases lay between the germline ends. This CDR3 is built from 15 residues.

This clonotype was seen a few times. The V and J genes are TRBV7-9 and TRBJ2-7; tentatively, D is TRBD2 (5 bases). V was clipped by 7 bases and J by 3 bases, with 16 bases between them. CDR3 length equals 14 residues. Germline V gives CDR1 SEHNR, CDR2 FQNEAQ (reference sequence). CDR3 residues: CASIAERTGYEQYF. CDR3 bases: TGTGCCAGCATCGCGGAGCGGACCGGCTACGAGCAGTACTTC.

This clonotype has more than one count but fewer than ten. The CDR3 region has the DNA TGCAGCGTTGAGAGGCTAGACACAGATACGCAGTATTTT. Protein sequence: CSVERLDTDTQYF. This chain joins TRBV29-1 and TRBJ2-3, with D hard to call. The CDR3 has 13 amino acids. Germline V CDR1 and CDR2: SQVTM, ANQGSEA. Trimming took off 3 bases at V and 2 bases at J, with 9 bases between the two ends.

This chain uses TRBV18 with TRBJ2-1; 11 nucleotides agree with TRBD2. V shed 3 bases, J shed 2 bases, and the junction held 6 bases outside the gene matches. CDR1 and CDR2 (germline): KGHSH, LQKENI. The CDR3 runs 17 residues. DNA for the CDR3: TGTGCCAGCTCACCCACCATGACTAGCGGGACCTACAATGAGCAGTTCTTC. It encodes CASSPTMTSGTYNEQFF.

This clonotype was seen more than once but under ten times. The chain recombines TRBV5-1 with TRBJ2-5; D remains unclear. The V gene's germline CDR1 is SGHRS and CDR2 YFSETQ. This CDR3 spans 12 amino acids. The V and J ends lost 5 bases and 2 bases respectively, with 7 bases between them. As DNA, the CDR3 is TGCGCCAGCAGACAACAGCAAGAGACCCAGTACTTC. Its translation is CASRQQQETQYF.